These T cell receptor beta chains were read from a single sample in a study of cytomegalovirus exposure and HLA in healthy donors. Clones were sequenced by immunoSEQ multiplex PCR, and TCRdb holds only the in-frame ones, with some missing. This sample has around 87,000 clones, with roughly 80% found just once. Sequencing was carried out using PBMCs. Receptors were obtained from a girl between 2 and 10 years old in good health and CMV-seropositive. The conserved cysteine and the conserved F or W are not part of the CDR3 here. D genes are given only for firm matches. Only some rows state a clone size, as once, few, many or a class for expanded clones.

D gene	clone size	J gene	V gene	CDR3 protein
TRBD2	-	TRBJ2-1	TRBV6-1	ASSPGLGGFNEQF
-	-	TRBJ2-3	TRBV7-9	ASSWGGTDTQY
TRBD2	-	TRBJ2-3	TRBV6-5	ASRRGRLTDTQY
TRBD2	-	TRBJ2-1	TRBV11-1	ASNPRGADEQF
-	-	TRBJ1-1	TRBV19	ASSIGTVLNTEAF
-	-	TRBJ2-3	TRBV1	TSSQEGPGRASDTQY
TRBD2	few	TRBJ2-1	TRBV28	ASRIAGVIEAGGHNEQF
-	-	TRBJ1-4	TRBV30	AWAGEIDEKLF
-	-	TRBJ1-1	TRBV28	ASSLWTDTEAF
-	-	TRBJ2-1	TRBV27	ASSFLSRVVYNEQF
TRBD2	-	TRBJ2-5	TRBV5-1	ASSLRSISGSGETQY
-	-	TRBJ1-1	TRBV27	ASSLDWNTEAF
-	-	TRBJ1-4	TRBV7-9	ASSQGGGLNEKLF
TRBD2	-	TRBJ2-7	TRBV4-2	ASSRGLAGPNTYEQY
-	-	TRBJ1-1	TRBV29-1	SANRESEAF
-	-	TRBJ2-5	TRBV30	AWSPDSQETQY
-	-	TRBJ1-1	TRBV25-1	ASRIVGGNTEAF
-	-	TRBJ2-7	TRBV18	ASSSLSGTNYEQY
-	-	TRBJ2-3	TRBV27	ASSPRQGTDTQY
TRBD1	-	TRBJ2-1	TRBV7-2	ASSFRQGSSNEQF
TRBD1	-	TRBJ2-3	TRBV4-1	ASSQEVRQGAMDTQY
-	once	TRBJ2-5	TRBV5-1	ASSLVEGAGYGETQY
-	-	TRBJ2-5	TRBV5-1	ASSPGTFQETQY
-	-	TRBJ1-1	TRBV9	ASSTWGSQTTEAF
-	-	TRBJ2-5	TRBV7-6	ASSLVLSEEKLLETQY
-	-	TRBJ2-1	TRBV27	ASSLLQGKDEQF
TRBD1	-	TRBJ2-7	TRBV19	ASSIGPGTGYYEQY
-	-	TRBJ2-5	TRBV28	ASSLGGQQETQY
TRBD1	-	TRBJ1-2	TRBV5-8	ADTNPNRDRGYT
-	-	TRBJ1-1	TRBV6-5	ASVMLSEAF
-	-	TRBJ2-7	TRBV6-5	ASSPDQGQTYEQY
-	-	TRBJ1-5	TRBV6-5	ASRRTGNQPQH
-	-	TRBJ1-1	TRBV4-1	ASSQDSEGYTEAF
-	once	TRBJ1-4	TRBV7-2	ASSPGRGEKLF
TRBD2	-	TRBJ2-7	TRBV28	ASSLGASGYYEQY
TRBD1	once	TRBJ2-7	TRBV2	ASRGTGEGEQY
-	-	TRBJ2-3	TRBV10-3	AISGGDSTDTQY
TRBD2	-	TRBJ2-1	TRBV28	ASSFQTSGSYEQF
-	-	TRBJ2-5	TRBV7-9	ASRIAAQETQY
-	-	TRBJ2-1	TRBV27	ASSPEGGAQF
TRBD1	few	TRBJ2-1	TRBV5-6	ASSTTGSSYNEQF
-	-	TRBJ1-1	TRBV27	ASSQGFANTEAF
-	-	TRBJ2-5	TRBV5-4	ASSLWGGVGETQY
-	-	TRBJ2-1	TRBV13	ASSIGTQRYNEQF
TRBD2	few	TRBJ2-7	TRBV7-2	ASSLFSGSVSNEQY
TRBD1	-	TRBJ2-7	TRBV6-1	ASSGDRVSEQY
-	once	TRBJ1-2	TRBV7-8	ASSRNLQGRGYT
TRBD2	once	TRBJ2-3	TRBV19	ASSKPGGGTDTQY
-	-	TRBJ1-3	TRBV30	AWSPTRTGEGNTIY
TRBD2	once	TRBJ2-1	TRBV11-2	ASSTRLAGGPNEQF
-	few	TRBJ2-5	TRBV10-3	AISVGGTQETQY
-	once	TRBJ1-2	TRBV30	AWSGLRLTAGYT
-	-	TRBJ2-2	TRBV2	ASTSGITGELF
-	-	TRBJ2-1	TRBV29-1	SFSGGFSYNEQF
-	-	TRBJ2-7	TRBV9	ASSVVGGIGEQY
TRBD1	-	TRBJ1-2	TRBV29-1	SLTGEDGYT
TRBD2	once	TRBJ2-3	TRBV5-1	ASSRKLAGTDTQY
-	-	TRBJ1-1	TRBV28	ASSYRGNTEAF
TRBD2	-	TRBJ2-7	TRBV19	ASSGLAGVYEQY